The 12 T cell receptor beta chains in this list originate from one sample, sequenced in a study of T cell changes during pregnancy in multiple sclerosis. Sequencing used immunoSEQ multiplex PCR; TCRdb keeps in-frame clones, though not all of them. There are about 20,000 clones in the sample; 88% occur only once, and around 7% lies in the top ten. The specimen comprised CD8+ T cells from peripheral blood mononuclear cells, sampled in the third trimester of pregnancy. Every receptor here comes from a female donor in good health, enrolled as a control in a pregnancy study.

The chain joins TRBV6-4 to TRBJ2-7; 8 bases match TRBD2. V shed 8 bases, J shed 0 bases, and the junction held 6 bases outside the gene matches. This CDR3 region has 14 residues. Per the germline V gene, CDR1 is MRHNA and CDR2 is SNTAGT. CDR3 in DNA: TGTGCCAGCTGCCGCGGGAGGAGCTCCTACGAGCAGTACTTC. The encoded protein is CASCRGRSSYEQYF.

Here the CDR3 DNA reads TGTGCCAGCAGCCGCCGACCGACAGGGTACCCTTACGAGCAGTACTTC. Protein product: CASSRRPTGYPYEQYF. The chain couples TRBV7-9 to TRBJ2-7, with TRBD1 identical over 7 bases. CDR3 length: 16 amino acids. Germline assignment: CDR1 SEHNR and CDR2 FQNEAQ (reference sequence). The J segment lost 4 bases and the V segment lost 5 bases, leaving 14 bases of the junction unmatched. Full variable domain (rest looked up from reference TRBV7-9 and TRBJ2-7): DTGVSQNPRHKITKRGQNVTFRCDPISEHNRLYWYRQTLGQGPEFLTYFQNEAQLEKSRLLSDRFSAERPKGSFSTLEIQRTEQGDSAMYLCASSRRPTGYPYEQYFGPGTRLTVT.

This sequence joins TRBV27 and TRBJ2-1; D is perhaps TRBD2 (5 bases). Trimming cost V 0 bases and J 8 bases, with 8 bases left between them. The CDR3 runs to 13 residues. CDR1 and CDR2 (germline): MNHEY, SMNVEV (reference sequence). CDR3 bases: TGTGCCAGCAGTTTATCGAACGGGGATGAGCAGTTCTTC. As protein: CASSLSNGDEQFF.

The count of this clone is one. The chain combines TRBV4-3 with TRBJ2-4, with 9 bases matching TRBD1. After removal of 5 bases from V and 2 bases from J, the junction contained 4 bases not matched to a gene. Per the germline V gene, CDR1 is LGHNA and CDR2 is YSLEER. The CDR3 sequence is 15 residues long. The CDR3 region has the DNA TGCGCCAGCAGCGCCGGGACAGGGCCCAAAAACATTCAGTACTTC. Protein: CASSAGTGPKNIQYF.

This clone was found a few times. The rearrangement links TRBV6-1 to TRBJ2-6; D is unclear. V was pared by 7 bases and J by 0 bases, with 10 bases between. Germline V gene data show CDR1 as MNHNS and CDR2 as SASEGT. The CDR3 is made up of 15 amino acids. The DNA of the CDR3 is TGTGCCAGCACCGAAAAGAGCTCTGGGGCCAACGTCCTGACTTTC. This translates into CASTEKSSGANVLTF.

The chain links TRBV19 to TRBJ1-2; D ambiguous. The CDR3 extends over 15 amino acids. Germline CDR1 reads LNHDA; CDR2 reads SQIVND (reference sequence). V lost 5 bases, J lost 5 bases, and 18 bases lay in between. The CDR3 loop reads CASSPGRSEWYGYTF. CDR3 DNA sequence: TGTGCCAGTAGTCCAGGCAGATCCGAATGGTATGGCTACACCTTC.

J is TRBJ2-5 and V is TRBV28; TRBD2 might be the D (5 bases). V lost 10 bases to trimming and J lost 5 bases, with 20 bases between them. Looked up from germline, CDR1 is MDHEN and CDR2 is SYDVKM. The CDR3 has 14 residues. This CDR3 is CATLPAGTYETQYF. DNA of the CDR3: TGTGCCACATTACCGGCGGGTACCTATGAGACCCAGTACTTC.

The V and J genes are TRBV7-8 and TRBJ1-4, with 9 positions matching TRBD1. The CDR3 sequence is 16 residues long. The germline V gene has CDR1 SGHVS and CDR2 FQNEAQ. Germline trimming cut 4 bases from V and 3 bases from J; bases unmatched to any gene: 6. The CDR3 region has the DNA TGTGCCAGCAGCTCCTACAGGGGGCGGGCTAATGAAAAACTGTTTTTT. Protein product: CASSSYRGRANEKLFF.

The chain couples TRBV4-3 to TRBJ2-7, with 11 bases lining up with TRBD1. V trimming: 0 bases; J trimming: 6 bases; junction bases outside the gene matches: 7. Germline V gene data show CDR1 as LGHNA and CDR2 as YSLEER. The CDR3 is 16 amino acids. CDR3 coding DNA: TGCGCCAGCAGCCAAGACCGGGGGACAGGGGGGAGCGAGCAGTACTTC. Its translation: CASSQDRGTGGSEQYF.

The rearrangement links TRBV7-9 to TRBJ2-1; 12 bases fit TRBD2. The J segment lost 1 base and the V segment lost 5 bases, leaving 6 bases of the junction unmatched. CDR1 SEHNR and CDR2 FQNEAQ come from the germline V gene (reference sequence). The CDR3 spans 17 residues. The CDR3 DNA is TGTGCCAGCAGCGTAACTAGCGGGAGGATATCCTACAATGAGCAGTTCTTC. Protein sequence: CASSVTSGRISYNEQFF.

This chain links TRBV19 with TRBJ1-2; D uncertain. V lost 3 bases, J lost 0 bases, and 11 bases lay in between. This CDR3 has 15 amino acids. Per germline, CDR1 LNHDA and CDR2 SQIVND (reference sequence). CDR3 in amino acids: CASSILSLANYGYTF. DNA for the CDR3: TGTGCCAGTAGTATCCTTTCCCTAGCTAACTATGGCTACACCTTC. Supplemented by reference TRBV19 and TRBJ1-2, the full variable domain reads DGGITQSPKYLFRKEGQNVTLSCEQNLNHDAMYWYRQDPGQGLRLIYYSQIVNDFQKGDIAEGYSVSREKKESFPLTVTSAQKNPTAFYLCASSILSLANYGYTFGSGTRLTVV.

The chain uses TRBV11-2 and TRBJ1-4, with D tentatively TRBD1 (5 bases). Trimming stripped 5 bases from V and 3 bases from J, with 10 bases between. Germline CDR1 is SGHAT and CDR2 is FQNNGV. This CDR3 has 14 amino acids. CDR3 region: CASSPRASNEKLFF. In nucleotides, the CDR3 is TGTGCCAGCAGCCCCAGGGCCTCTAATGAAAAACTGTTTTTT.